The rows below give T cell receptor beta chains drawn from one sample of a study of breast tumors, draining lymph nodes, adjacent tissues. MiXCR, applied by TCRdb to the multiplex PCR reads, yields one record per CDR3 protein. This sample yields 100,000 or so distinct CDR3 sequences, of which 21% are seen a single time; less than 1.5% belongs to the top ten. The sample was axillary lymph node tissue. These receptors were collected from a female donor with breast cancer. Some clones in this sample may be carry-over from other donors' samples. CDR3s include the opening cysteine and the closing phenylalanine or tryptophan. The listing skips clone size in some rows; elsewhere it reads once, few, many or a size class.

few	TRBJ1-4	TRBV20-1	17	CSARDPDRGSTNEKLFF
-	TRBJ2-5	TRBV12-3/TRBV12-4	13	CTSSPQGGGTQYF
many	TRBJ2-7	TRBV27	11	CASRGQYEQYF
many	TRBJ1-6	TRBV5-1	14	CASSLAGDNSPLHF
-	TRBJ2-7	TRBV18	15	CASSEGRNPSYEQYF
-	TRBJ1-5	TRBV30	13	CAWSGGFHQPQHF
many	TRBJ2-1	TRBV7-9	16	CASSSGPGTVYNEQFF
few	TRBJ1-1	TRBV9	12	CASSLGTSEAFF
many	TRBJ2-5	TRBV9	16	CASSVDFTGGQETQYF
many	TRBJ2-5	TRBV4-1	14	CASSHGGPRETQYF
many	TRBJ1-3	TRBV4-2	17	CASSQDRQEGLGNTIYF
many	TRBJ2-7	TRBV7-8	12	CASSRGQREQYF
many	TRBJ1-2	TRBV4-1	16	CASSQDTLRGNYGYTF
-	TRBJ2-3	TRBV10-2	12	CASSVRVDTQYF
-	TRBJ2-4	TRBV6-1	14	CASSEAGAKNIQYF
many	TRBJ1-2	TRBV3-1	14	CASSQPGQLGGYTF
many	TRBJ2-7	TRBV6-1	13	CASRRTGGYEQYF
many	TRBJ2-3	TRBV7-8	15	CASSNYPTGINTQYF
few	TRBJ2-3	TRBV19	19	CASSTIIPGLGTPADTQYF
many	TRBJ1-2	TRBV5-1	14	CASSRDREGYGYTF
many	TRBJ2-7	TRBV6-5	11	CASSHHYEQYF
many	TRBJ1-3	TRBV6-5	13	CASSQGVGNTIYF
few	TRBJ1-2	TRBV6-1	12	CASRGGASGYTF
-	TRBJ2-1	TRBV6-1	15	CASSVLAGADGEQFF
many	TRBJ1-2	TRBV5-8	14	CASSYRLDPYGYTF
many	TRBJ2-2	TRBV6-5	12	CASTQGSGELFF
once	TRBJ1-1	TRBV5-1	14	CASSHGRVNTEAFF
many	TRBJ1-3	TRBV12-3/TRBV12-4	11	CASETGNTIYF
-	TRBJ2-1	TRBV27	14	CASSPEAPWNEQFF
many	TRBJ1-6	TRBV5-1	15	CAPGRGDSYNSPLHF
-	TRBJ1-4	TRBV28	16	CASSLIGTGSNEKLFF
many	TRBJ2-1	TRBV4-2	17	CASSQDGGGRAGYEQFF
-	TRBJ1-1	TRBV5-1	13	CASTDQGTTEAFF
-	TRBJ1-1	TRBV12-3/TRBV12-4	15	CASSSRQGANTEAFF
many	TRBJ2-3	TRBV20-1	15	CSARGTLAGADTQYF
-	TRBJ1-4	TRBV24-1	10	CATIVEKLFF
few	TRBJ2-1	TRBV27	15	CASRLEGTSNNEQFF
many	TRBJ1-6	TRBV6-5	22	CASSYSTRRGALETGEYSPLHF
few	TRBJ2-4	TRBV2	13	CASSENRGDIQYF
many	TRBJ2-1	TRBV6-1	18	CASSEARGTLSSYNEQFF
many	TRBJ2-7	TRBV11-2	16	CASSLDRVGQGNEQYF
-	TRBJ1-5	TRBV20-1	14	CSASLQGSNQPQHF
many	TRBJ2-3	TRBV7-3	15	CASSLGQGIEDTQYF
many	TRBJ2-1	TRBV6-1	14	CASSEAIRGNEQFF
many	TRBJ1-6	TRBV2	14	CASAPAGGSSPLHF
-	TRBJ1-5	TRBV4-1	16	CASSQAPSVGNQPQHF
many	TRBJ1-5	TRBV5-1	16	CASSPGDRSGNQPQHF